Following are 30 T cell receptor beta chains from one sample sequenced in a study of regulatory T cells in long-lasting Graves disease. Time point given: newly diagnosed GD, antithyroid drugs for less than 3 months. PBMC RNA served as the TCR library source. Construction of TCR beta libraries relied on iRepertoire HTBI primers and on Arm-PCR targeting CDR3 regions. TCRdb fed the multiplex PCR reads into MiXCR, producing one record per CDR3 protein. In the table there are under 400,000 distinct CDR3 sequences, roughly a sixth of which are singletons. The sample was also reused in another study, on T cells in Graves' hyperthyroidism and ophthalmopathy.

The sequencing here drew on peripheral blood mononuclear cells (PBMCs), taken at new diagnosis, from a patient treated with antithyroid drugs. These TCRs come from a middle-aged man with Graves disease.

This clonotype was counted at least ten times. This chain uses TRBV27 with TRBJ1-4; 7 nucleotides align to TRBD1. V lost 3 bases and J lost 8; bases outside the gene matches: 9. The CDR3 extends over 15 amino acids. Germline CDR1 reads MNHEY; CDR2 reads SMNVEV (reference sequence). This CDR3 reads CASSFAGGSREKLFF. The CDR3 region has the DNA TGTGCCAGCAGTTTTGCAGGGGGTAGTCGGGAAAAACTGTTTTTT.

This clonotype was picked up many times. The chain combines TRBV27 with TRBJ1-5, with a possible D match to TRBD1 (6 bases). Trimming stripped 5 bases from V and 3 bases from J, with 11 bases between. Germline-derived CDR1 and CDR2 are MNHEY and SMNVEV (reference sequence). There are 14 residues in the CDR3. The CDR3 loop reads CASSLQGHNQPQHF. As DNA, the CDR3 is TGTGCCAGCAGTCTCCAGGGACACAATCAGCCCCAGCATTTT.

The J gene is TRBJ2-7, the V gene TRBV24-1; the D gene is possibly TRBD2 (6 bases). CDR3 length: 14 residues. V lost 5 bases to trimming and J lost 2 bases, with 12 bases between them. The germline gives CDR1 KGHDR, CDR2 SFDVKD. The CDR3 DNA follows: TGTGCCACCAGTGCGGGACTGCCGCCCTACGAGCAGTACTTC. Translating it yields CATSAGLPPYEQYF.

This rearrangement joins TRBV9 to TRBJ1-5, with a tentative D call TRBD1 (6 bases). The germline V gene has CDR1 SGDLS and CDR2 YYNGEE. The V end lost 6 bases, the J end lost 0 bases, and 16 bases lay between the germline ends. This CDR3 is 16 amino acids long. The CDR3 DNA follows: TGTGCCAGCATTGGGGGGGACAACCTTAGCAATCAGCCCCAGCATTTT. Its protein product is CASIGGDNLSNQPQHF.

The V gene is TRBV5-1, the J gene TRBJ2-7; 8 nucleotides line up with TRBD1. Trimming removed 5 bases from V and 0 bases from J; junction bases left unmatched: 7. Germline V lookup: CDR1 SGHRS, CDR2 YFSETQ. The CDR3 contains 15 residues. CDR3 sequence: CASRFGQGGSYEQYF. In DNA form, the CDR3 reads TGCGCCAGCAGATTTGGACAGGGTGGCTCCTACGAGCAGTACTTC.

This clonotype has ten or more counts. The J gene is TRBJ2-2, the V gene TRBV6-1; D uncertain. Trimming removed 4 bases at V and 3 bases at J, with 12 bases between. This CDR3 spans 15 amino acids. Germline CDR1 reads MNHNS; CDR2 reads SASEGT. Here the CDR3 reads CASSAPWTYTGELFF. The CDR3 DNA sequence: TGTGCCAGCAGTGCCCCTTGGACCTACACCGGGGAGCTGTTTTTT.

This chain uses TRBV27 with TRBJ2-6; TRBD1 might be the D (5 bases). The CDR3 runs 16 residues. Germline V CDR1 and CDR2: MNHEY, SMNVEV (reference sequence). V was pared by 3 bases and J by 0 bases, with 9 bases between. DNA for the CDR3: TGTGCCAGCAGTTTCTCGACAGCCTCTGGGGCCAACGTCCTGACTTTC. Amino acids: CASSFSTASGANVLTF. The variable domain in full, with the rest retrieved from reference TRBV27 and TRBJ2-6, is EAQVTQNPRYLITVTGKKLTVTCSQNMNHEYMSWYRQDPGLGLRQIYYSMNVEVTDKGDVPEGYKVSRKEKRNFPLILESPSPNQTSLYFCASSFSTASGANVLTFGAGSRLTVL.

In its sample, this clonotype was seen a few times. The gene calls are TRBV19 and TRBJ2-6; D is unresolved. The CDR3 spans 15 residues. Germline V gene sequence: CDR1 LNHDA, CDR2 SQIVND (reference sequence). The V end lost 0 bases, the J end lost 4 bases, and 7 bases lay between the germline ends. Written as DNA, the CDR3 is TGTGCCAGTAGTATAGAGCGGTCCGGGGCCAACGTCCTGACTTTC. Amino acid sequence: CASSIERSGANVLTF.

This clonotype has only a few counts. The V gene is TRBV20-1, the J gene TRBJ1-1; 9 nucleotides align to TRBD1. V lost 6 bases, J lost 4 bases, and 6 bases stayed unmatched. The CDR3 has 13 residues. Germline CDR1 reads DFQATT; CDR2 reads SNEGSKA (reference sequence). The CDR3 reads CSAKTGGSTEAFF. DNA of the CDR3: TGCAGTGCAAAGACAGGGGGAAGCACTGAAGCTTTCTTT.

This clonotype has more than one count but fewer than ten. V is TRBV24-1 and J is TRBJ2-7; the match to TRBD2 covers 14 bases. CDR3 size: 13 residues. The germline CDR1 and CDR2 sequences are KGHDR and SFDVKD. Germline trimming cut 9 bases from V and 5 bases from J; bases unmatched to any gene: 2. The CDR3: CATGTSGGHEQYF. The CDR3 nucleotides are TGTGCCACCGGGACTAGCGGGGGTCACGAGCAGTACTTC.

The J gene is TRBJ2-1, the V gene TRBV6-2 or TRBV6-3; 7 nucleotides align to TRBD2. The CDR3 loop spans 15 amino acids. J lost 0 bases, V lost 6 bases, and 5 bases had no gene match. Germline loops: CDR1 MNHEY, CDR2 SVGEGT. The chain's CDR3 is CASRVGGSSYNEQFF. The CDR3, as DNA: TGTGCCAGCAGAGTTGGCGGGAGCTCCTACAATGAGCAGTTCTTC.

This clonotype was detected many times. J is TRBJ1-1 and V is TRBV20-1; 9 nucleotides match TRBD1. With 5 bases clipped from V and 1 base from J, the junction kept 8 bases outside the gene matches. CDR1 DFQATT and CDR2 SNEGSKA come from the germline V gene (reference sequence). This CDR3 comprises 15 residues. As DNA, the CDR3 is TGCAGTGCTGGAAGACAGGGGGAACCGAACACTGAAGCTTTCTTT. Protein product: CSAGRQGEPNTEAFF.

Concerning this clonotype: Here the CDR3 omits its conserved ending phenylalanine or tryptophan, so a read error is the likely source. The chain is built from TRBV29-1 and TRBJ1-1, with D perhaps matching TRBD1 (5 bases). Looked up from germline, CDR1 is SQVTM and CDR2 is ANQGSEA. The V end lost 6 bases, the J end lost 4 bases, and 21 bases lay between the germline ends. The CDR3 runs 15 residues. The CDR3 spells CSVRSYGAGGTEAFL. CDR3 nucleotide sequence: TGCAGCGTCCGTTCGTATGGGGCGGGAGGCACTGAAGCTTTCCTT.

This clonotype was observed many times. The gene calls are TRBV30 and TRBJ2-7, with D maybe TRBD2 (6 bases). The CDR3 extends over 13 amino acids. Trimming pared 2 bases from V and 2 bases from J, leaving 10 bases between. Per germline, CDR1 GTSNPN and CDR2 SVGIG (reference sequence). This CDR3 is CAWSWRRAYEQYF. The DNA of the CDR3 is TGTGCCTGGAGTTGGAGGAGGGCCTACGAGCAGTACTTC.

The chain uses TRBV6-5 and TRBJ2-7; D is uncertain. V shed 0 bases and J shed 5 bases, with 14 bases lying between them. This CDR3 region has 15 residues. Germline V gives CDR1 MNHEY, CDR2 SVGAGI. CDR3 loop: CASSYSKWLRHEQYF. CDR3 in DNA: TGTGCCAGCAGTTACTCGAAGTGGTTGCGCCACGAGCAGTACTTC.

In its sample, this clonotype was seen a few times. One base separates it from a far larger clone, so it is likely a read error. The chain's CDR3 is CAWDAGHSYEQFF. CDR3 in DNA: TGTGCCTGGGACGCCGGACACTCCTACGAGCAGTTCTTC. This chain connects TRBV30 to TRBJ2-1; D is perhaps TRBD1 (5 bases). The CDR3 consists of 13 residues. Germline CDR1 reads GTSNPN; CDR2 reads SVGIG (reference sequence). V lost 5 bases, J lost 10 bases, and 18 bases lay in between.

This clonotype was observed a handful of times. At one boundary the junction diverges from the germline segment, which might be a read error. The chain uses TRBV7-2 and TRBJ2-1, with 8 bases matching TRBD1. The DNA end is more similar to TRBJ2-5, so the J call may be wrong. Germline CDR1 and CDR2: SGHTA and FQGNSA. The CDR3 loop spans 15 amino acids. The CDR3 is CVSSAAGGVGGTQYF. CDR3 nucleotides: TGTGTCAGCAGTGCGGCAGGGGGCGTGGGGGGGACCCAGTACTTC.

V gene TRBV20-1 combines with J gene TRBJ2-3; TRBD1 might be the D (6 bases). CDR1 and CDR2 (germline): DFQATT, SNEGSKA (reference sequence). This CDR3 is built from 14 residues. The ends were cut back, 6 bases at V and 2 bases at J, with 15 bases in the middle. The CDR3 is CSAAGTTHTDTQYF. In DNA form, the CDR3 reads TGCAGTGCAGCCGGGACAACACACACAGATACGCAGTATTTT.

This clonotype was seen many times. The chain recombines TRBV11-2 with TRBJ2-7; no firm D call. CDR3 length equals 13 residues. Germline values: CDR1 SGHAT, CDR2 FQNNGV. Trimming took off 4 bases at V and 6 bases at J, with 13 bases between the two ends. The CDR3 protein is CASSSQSVSEQYF. The CDR3 DNA reads TGTGCCAGCAGCTCCCAATCCGTCTCCGAGCAGTACTTC. The variable domain in full, completed from reference TRBV11-2 and TRBJ2-7, reads EAGVAQSPRYKIIEKRQSVAFWCNPISGHATLYWYQQILGQGPKLLIQFQNNGVVDDSQLPKDRFSAERLKGVDSTLKIQPAKLEDSAVYLCASSSQSVSEQYFGPGTRLTVT.

The V call is TRBV7-9, the J call TRBJ1-3, with D perhaps matching TRBD1 (6 bases). Germline-derived CDR1 and CDR2 are SEHNR and FQNEAQ (reference sequence). V gave up 2 bases and J gave up 3 bases, with 11 bases separating them. The CDR3 has 15 amino acids. CDR3 sequence (DNA): TGTGCCAGCAGCTTACTCGGGACAAGTGGAAACACCATATATTTT. It is translated as CASSLLGTSGNTIYF.

This clonotype was counted at least ten times. V and J are TRBV6-1 and TRBJ1-2; the D is unclear. The CDR3 runs 12 residues. The ends were cut back, 7 bases at V and 8 bases at J, with 14 bases in the middle. Germline V CDR1 and CDR2: MNHNS, SASEGT. This CDR3 reads CASNDRYSGYTF. The CDR3 nucleotides are TGTGCCAGCAATGATAGGTACAGCGGCTACACCTTC.

In its sample, this clonotype was seen many times. The chain is built from TRBV28 and TRBJ1-2; D perhaps matches TRBD1 (5 bases). V lost 2 bases, J lost 7 bases, and 20 bases lay in between. The CDR3 is made up of 16 amino acids. Germline loops: CDR1 MDHEN, CDR2 SYDVKM. CDR3 coding DNA: TGTGCCAGCAGTTTAGGGCAGGGTTGGGCTAGGAGTGGCTACACCTTC. Translated: CASSLGQGWARSGYTF.

This clonotype has just a few counts. V usage is TRBV20-1 and J usage is TRBJ2-5; D tentatively fits TRBD1 or TRBD2 (6 bases each). This CDR3 region has 15 residues. The V gene lost 0 bases and the J gene lost 5 bases, with 16 bases spanning the gap. Germline-derived CDR1 and CDR2 are DFQATT and SNEGSKA (reference sequence). The CDR3 is CSARDHARGRETQYF. CDR3 bases: TGCAGTGCTAGAGATCATGCACGGGGGCGTGAGACCCAGTACTTC.

The table lists this clonotype with many counts. The V gene is TRBV27, the J gene TRBJ1-5, with D hard to call. The CDR3 has 13 amino acids. CDR1 and CDR2 from the germline V gene are MNHEY and SMNVEV (reference sequence). V lost 5 bases to trimming and J lost 7 bases, with 12 bases between them. The CDR3 bases are TGTGCCAGCAGTCCCGGTGGGTGGCAGCCCCAGCATTTT. This codes for CASSPGGWQPQHF.

This clonotype was recorded many times. The chain uses TRBV6-1 and TRBJ2-5, with 7 bases lining up with TRBD2. Per the germline V gene, CDR1 is MNHNS and CDR2 is SASEGT. The CDR3 contains 15 residues. V lost 6 bases and J lost 8; bases outside the gene matches: 15. The DNA of the CDR3 is TGTGCCAGCAGCCAAAACCTAGCGGCCGAAGGAACCCAGTACTTC. It codes for CASSQNLAAEGTQYF.

The chain is built from TRBV24-1 and TRBJ2-3; 9 nucleotides match TRBD2. CDR1 KGHDR and CDR2 SFDVKD come from the germline V gene. Germline trimming cut 4 bases from V and 12 bases from J; bases unmatched to any gene: 7. The CDR3 sequence is 13 residues long. The CDR3 DNA follows: TGTGCCACCAGTGACCGGACTAGCGCCCTTCAGTATTTT. It yields the protein CATSDRTSALQYF.

In this sample, this clonotype turned up a few times. One end of the junction fails to match germline, which may point to a read error. V usage is TRBV5-1 and J usage is TRBJ2-1; TRBD1 might be the D (5 bases). Germline CDR1 SGHRS, CDR2 YFSETQ. The CDR3 totals 15 residues. CDR3 sequence reads: CASSQGFVSYNEQFF. The CDR3 coding sequence is TGTGCCAGCAGTCAGGGTTTCGTGTCCTACAATGAGCAGTTCTTC.

This clonotype was detected many times. This chain uses TRBV28 with TRBJ2-5; possibly TRBD1 or TRBD2 for D (5 bases each). The V gene's germline CDR1 is MDHEN and CDR2 SYDVKM. CDR3 size: 15 residues. The ends were cut back, 6 bases at V and 7 bases at J, with 21 bases in the middle. CDR3 sequence: CASSWGTIRGVTQYF. The CDR3 bases are TGTGCCAGCAGCTGGGGCACTATCCGGGGTGTGACCCAGTACTTC.

DNA of the CDR3: TGTGCCAGCAGTGAAGCCCAGGGTACTTCACCCCTCCACTTT. It translates to CASSEAQGTSPLHF. J is TRBJ1-6 and V is TRBV2, with D tentatively TRBD1 (5 bases). This CDR3 spans 14 amino acids. Between the trimmed V and J ends, which lost 0 bases and 9 bases, there was a span of 9 bases. Germline loops: CDR1 SNHLY, CDR2 FYNNEI.

Remarks on this clonotype: This is likely an artifact of a read error, given a far larger clone one base away. CDR3 sequence reads: CASSFPSGLNEQYF. The CDR3 region has the DNA TGTGCCAGCAGTTTCCCTAGCGGCCTCAATGAGCAGTACTTC. V gene TRBV27 combines with J gene TRBJ2-7; the match to TRBD2 covers 7 bases. Germline V gene data show CDR1 as MNHEY and CDR2 as SMNVEV (reference sequence). V shed 3 bases and J 7 bases; nucleotides not matched to a gene: 9. The CDR3 contains 14 residues.